This record concerns one T cell receptor (beta chain) sequence. Its antigen is still unknown. This sample stems from a study of cytomegalovirus exposure and HLA in healthy donors. Study outcomes and limitations: Reports indicated that the classifier achieved high specificity and sensitivity in diagnosing cytomegalovirus status. Overall, about 160 TCR beta chains were annotated as cytomegalovirus-associated.

Profiled with immunoSEQ multiplex PCR; TCRdb holds only in-frame clones, not every one. Among 160,000 or so clones listed, around 89% were seen once. V was pared by 0 bases and J by 1 base, with 4 bases between. Germline CDR1 reads SGHRS; CDR2 reads YFSETQ. The CDR3 contains 14 residues. This TCR was sampled from a man between 18 and 29 years old in good health and CMV-seronegative. This chain joins TRBV5-1 and TRBJ2-2; D is unresolved. The sample taken for sequencing was PBMCs. The CDR3 nucleotides are TGCGCCAGCAGCTTGGCAGTGAACACCGGGGAGCTGTTTTTT. Protein product: CASSLAVNTGELFF.